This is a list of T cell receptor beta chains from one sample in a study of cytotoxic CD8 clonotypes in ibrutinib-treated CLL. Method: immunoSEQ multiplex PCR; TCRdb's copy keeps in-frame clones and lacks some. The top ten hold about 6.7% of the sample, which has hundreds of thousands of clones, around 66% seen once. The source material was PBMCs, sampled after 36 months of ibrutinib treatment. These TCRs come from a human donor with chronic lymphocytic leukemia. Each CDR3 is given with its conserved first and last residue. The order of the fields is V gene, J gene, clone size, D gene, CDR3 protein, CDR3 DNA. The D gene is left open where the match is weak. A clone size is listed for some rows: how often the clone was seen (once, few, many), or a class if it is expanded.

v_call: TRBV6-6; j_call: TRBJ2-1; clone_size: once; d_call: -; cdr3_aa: CASSYELANNEQFF; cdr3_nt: TGTGCCAGCAGTTACGAGCTAGCAAACAATGAGCAGTTCTTC
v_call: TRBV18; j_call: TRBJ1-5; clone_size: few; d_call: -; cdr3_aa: CASSPGFDQPQHF; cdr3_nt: TGTGCCAGCTCACCAGGGTTCGATCAGCCCCAGCATTTT
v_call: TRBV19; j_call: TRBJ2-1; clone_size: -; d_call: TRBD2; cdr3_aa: CASRVGRVLTRGNEQFF; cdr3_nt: TGTGCCAGCCGAGTCGGGAGGGTTTTAACTCGGGGTAATGAGCAGTTCTTC
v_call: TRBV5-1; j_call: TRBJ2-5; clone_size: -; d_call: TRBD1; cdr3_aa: CASSLDGQGRVETQYF; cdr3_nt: TGCGCCAGCAGCTTGGATGGACAGGGCAGGGTAGAGACCCAGTACTTC
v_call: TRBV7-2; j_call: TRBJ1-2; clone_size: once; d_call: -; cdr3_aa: CASSPRTRTSNYGYTF; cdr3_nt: TGTGCCAGCAGCCCACGCACCCGGACAAGTAACTATGGCTACACCTTC
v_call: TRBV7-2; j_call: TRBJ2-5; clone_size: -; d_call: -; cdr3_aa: CASSLSPGLPQETQYF; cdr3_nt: TGTGCCAGCAGCTTATCCCCGGGGCTCCCCCAAGAGACCCAGTACTTC
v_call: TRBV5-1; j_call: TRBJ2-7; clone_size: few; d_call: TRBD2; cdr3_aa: CASSSSGSYEQYF; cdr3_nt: TGCGCCAGCAGCTCTAGCGGGAGTTACGAGCAGTACTTC
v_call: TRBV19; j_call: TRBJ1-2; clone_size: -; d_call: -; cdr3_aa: CASRDDKTNYGYTF; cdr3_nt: TGTGCCAGTAGGGATGACAAGACTAACTATGGCTACACCTTC
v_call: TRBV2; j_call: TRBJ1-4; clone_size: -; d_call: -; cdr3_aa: CASRSSLNEKLFF; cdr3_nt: TGTGCCAGCAGGAGCAGCCTTAATGAAAAACTGTTTTTT
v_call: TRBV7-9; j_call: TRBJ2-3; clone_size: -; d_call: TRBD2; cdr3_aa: CASERGGTDTQYF; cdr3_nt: TGTGCCAGCGAGCGGGGGGGCACAGATACGCAGTATTTT
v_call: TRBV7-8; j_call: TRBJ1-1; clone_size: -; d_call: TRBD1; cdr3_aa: CASSLEATGSAEAFF; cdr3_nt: TGTGCCAGCAGTCTAGAGGCGACAGGGAGCGCTGAAGCTTTCTTT
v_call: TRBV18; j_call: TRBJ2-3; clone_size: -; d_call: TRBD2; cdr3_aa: CASSPDRLAADTQYF; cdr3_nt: TGTGCCAGCTCACCAGATCGACTAGCAGCGGATACGCAGTATTTT
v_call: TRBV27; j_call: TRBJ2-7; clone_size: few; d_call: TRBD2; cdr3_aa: CASSPVYGLAGQTYEQYF; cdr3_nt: TGTGCCAGCAGCCCCGTTTACGGACTAGCGGGACAGACCTACGAGCAGTACTTC
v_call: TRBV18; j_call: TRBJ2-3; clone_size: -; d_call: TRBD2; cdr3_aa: CASSPPGRADTQYF; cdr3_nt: TGTGCCAGCTCACCACCGGGGAGGGCTGATACGCAGTATTTT
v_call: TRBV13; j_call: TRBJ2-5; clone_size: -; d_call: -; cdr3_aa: CASSLGTQARETQYF; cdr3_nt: TGTGCCAGCAGCTTAGGGACCCAGGCCCGAGAGACCCAGTACTTC
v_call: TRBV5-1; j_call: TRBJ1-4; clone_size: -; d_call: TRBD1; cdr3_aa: CASTQGGANEKLFF; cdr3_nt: TGCGCCAGCACCCAGGGGGGAGCTAATGAAAAACTGTTTTTT
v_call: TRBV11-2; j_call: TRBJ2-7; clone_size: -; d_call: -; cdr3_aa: CASSLNAESSYEQYF; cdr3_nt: TGTGCCAGCAGCTTAAACGCCGAAAGCTCCTACGAGCAGTACTTC
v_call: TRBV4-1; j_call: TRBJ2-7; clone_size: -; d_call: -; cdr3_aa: CASSQGGEWIPSYEQYF; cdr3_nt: TGCGCCAGCAGCCAAGGGGGCGAGTGGATACCTTCCTACGAGCAGTACTTC
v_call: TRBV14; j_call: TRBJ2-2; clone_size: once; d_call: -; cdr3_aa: CASSHRSGVRTGELFF; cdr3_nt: TGTGCCAGCAGCCATAGGAGTGGGGTCCGAACCGGGGAGCTGTTTTTT
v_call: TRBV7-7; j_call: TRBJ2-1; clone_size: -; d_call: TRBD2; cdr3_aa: CASSRARTSGPNEQFF; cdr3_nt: TGTGCCAGCAGCCGTGCAAGGACTAGCGGGCCAAATGAGCAGTTCTTC
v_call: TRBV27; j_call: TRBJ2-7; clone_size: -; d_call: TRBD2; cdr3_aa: CASSSPAGTSGRYSYEQYF; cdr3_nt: TGTGCCAGCAGTTCTCCCGCCGGGACTAGCGGGCGTTACTCCTACGAGCAGTACTTC
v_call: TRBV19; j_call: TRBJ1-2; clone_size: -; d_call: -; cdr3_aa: CASSILSRGYTF; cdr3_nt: TGTGCCAGTAGTATCCTTTCTCGGGGCTACACCTTC
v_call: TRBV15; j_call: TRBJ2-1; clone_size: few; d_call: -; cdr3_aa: CATSRDPSSIEQFF; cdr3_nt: TGTGCCACCAGCAGAGATCCCTCTAGCATAGAGCAGTTCTTC
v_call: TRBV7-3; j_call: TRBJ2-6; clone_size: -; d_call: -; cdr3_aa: CASSKLQGSGANVLTF; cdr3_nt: TGTGCCAGCAGCAAACTACAGGGCTCTGGGGCCAACGTCCTGACTTTC
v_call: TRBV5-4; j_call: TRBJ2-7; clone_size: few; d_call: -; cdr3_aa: CASSFRNYDEQYF; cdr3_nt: TGTGCCAGCAGCTTTAGGAACTACGACGAGCAGTACTTC
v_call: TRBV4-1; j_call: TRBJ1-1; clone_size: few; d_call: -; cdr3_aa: CASSQEDGRVNTEAFF; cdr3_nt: TGCGCCAGCAGCCAAGAAGACGGGAGGGTGAACACTGAAGCTTTCTTT
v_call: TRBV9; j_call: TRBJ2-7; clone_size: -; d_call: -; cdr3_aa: CASSVGPSDEQYF; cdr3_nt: TGTGCCAGCAGCGTAGGCCCCTCTGACGAGCAGTACTTC
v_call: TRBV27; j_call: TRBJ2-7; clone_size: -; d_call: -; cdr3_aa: CASSLSRAYEQYF; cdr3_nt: TGTGCCAGCAGTTTATCAAGGGCCTACGAGCAGTACTTC
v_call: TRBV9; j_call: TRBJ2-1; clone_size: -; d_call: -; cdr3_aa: CASSVGRGEQFF; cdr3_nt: TGTGCCAGCAGCGTAGGGCGAGGTGAGCAGTTCTTC
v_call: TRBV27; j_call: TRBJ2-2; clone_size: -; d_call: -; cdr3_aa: CASSLSLPRGGELFF; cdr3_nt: TGTGCCAGCAGTTTAAGTCTGCCCAGGGGTGGGGAGCTGTTTTTT
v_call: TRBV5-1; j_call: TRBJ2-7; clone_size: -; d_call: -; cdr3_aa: CASSLALSGEQYF; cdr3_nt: TGCGCCAGCAGCTTGGCATTGTCGGGGGAGCAGTACTTC
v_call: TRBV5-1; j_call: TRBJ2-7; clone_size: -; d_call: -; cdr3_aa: CASSLVWREDRAYEQYF; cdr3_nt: TGCGCCAGCAGCTTGGTTTGGCGGGAGGACAGGGCCTACGAGCAGTACTTC
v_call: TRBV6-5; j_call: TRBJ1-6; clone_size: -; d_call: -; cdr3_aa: CASSYSYGGDGLHF; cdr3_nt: TGTGCCAGCAGTTACTCCTATGGGGGGGATGGCCTCCACTTT
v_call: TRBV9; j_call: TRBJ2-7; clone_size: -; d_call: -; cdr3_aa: CASSAPGRLYEQYF; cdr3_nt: TGTGCCAGCAGCGCCCCGGGACGGCTATACGAGCAGTACTTC
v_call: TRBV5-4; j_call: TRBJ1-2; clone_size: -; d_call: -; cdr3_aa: CASSYGPRESYGYTF; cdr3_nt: TGTGCCAGCAGTTACGGCCCTCGGGAGAGCTATGGCTACACCTTC
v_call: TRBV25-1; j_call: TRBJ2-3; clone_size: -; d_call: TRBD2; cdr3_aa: CASSDPGLAGVTDTQYF; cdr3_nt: TGTGCCAGCAGTGATCCGGGACTAGCGGGAGTCACAGATACGCAGTATTTT
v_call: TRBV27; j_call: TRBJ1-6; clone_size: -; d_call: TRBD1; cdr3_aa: CASSPNRGRESPLHF; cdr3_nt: TGTGCCAGCAGTCCCAACAGGGGGCGGGAATCACCCCTCCACTTT
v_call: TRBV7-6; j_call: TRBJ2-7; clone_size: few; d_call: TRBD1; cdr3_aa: CASSAHRDRVHEQYF; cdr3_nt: TGTGCCAGCAGCGCTCACCGGGACAGGGTACACGAGCAGTACTTC
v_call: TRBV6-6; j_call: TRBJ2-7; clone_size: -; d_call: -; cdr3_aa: CASSSGQRAGLEQYF; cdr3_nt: TGTGCCAGCAGTTCGGGACAGCGGGCGGGACTCGAGCAGTACTTC
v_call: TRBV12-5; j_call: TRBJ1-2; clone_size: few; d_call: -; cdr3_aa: CASGIGQSYGYTF; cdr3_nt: TGTGCTAGTGGTATAGGACAGTCCTATGGCTACACCTTC
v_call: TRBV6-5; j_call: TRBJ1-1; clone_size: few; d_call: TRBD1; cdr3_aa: CASRQGSEAFF; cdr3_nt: TGTGCCAGCAGACAGGGGTCTGAAGCTTTCTTT
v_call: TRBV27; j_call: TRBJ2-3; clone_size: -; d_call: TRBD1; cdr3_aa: CASRRAGTGTDTQYF; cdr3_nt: TGTGCCAGCCGCCGAGCAGGGACAGGCACAGATACGCAGTATTTT
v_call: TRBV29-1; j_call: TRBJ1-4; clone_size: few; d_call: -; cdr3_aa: CSARGGDEKLFF; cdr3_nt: TGCAGCGCCCGGGGAGGGGATGAAAAACTGTTTTTT
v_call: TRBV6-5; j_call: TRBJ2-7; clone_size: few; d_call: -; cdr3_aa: CASSYSIRQPGEQYF; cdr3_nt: TGTGCCAGCAGTTACTCGATCCGGCAGCCAGGCGAGCAGTACTTC
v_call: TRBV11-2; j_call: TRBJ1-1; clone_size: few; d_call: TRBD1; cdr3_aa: CASSFRTGNTEAFF; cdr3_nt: TGTGCCAGCAGCTTCCGGACAGGGAACACTGAAGCTTTCTTT
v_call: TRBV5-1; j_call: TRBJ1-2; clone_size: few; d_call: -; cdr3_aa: CASSFGEDYGYTF; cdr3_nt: TGCGCCAGCAGCTTCGGGGAGGACTATGGCTACACCTTC
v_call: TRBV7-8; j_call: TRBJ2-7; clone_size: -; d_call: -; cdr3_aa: CASSGSGPGYEQYF; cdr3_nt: TGTGCCAGCAGCGGTAGCGGCCCCGGGTACGAGCAGTACTTC